The sequence of this TCR beta chain was determined in a study of blood T cell repertoires in COVID-19. The wider study: The analysed material was cDNA or gDNA that came from T cells, B-cell-depleted T cells, or PBMCs.

This CDR3 has 13 residues. Trimming left V 0 bases short and J 2 bases short, with 7 bases between. CDR1 is GTSNPN and CDR2 is SVGIG in the germline V gene (reference sequence). Individuals drawn from under 30 US areas were roughly 18 to 95 years old. All recovered Cohort 3 donors got two negative PCRs, got clearance, or saw symptom resolution. The authors' processing: It was from reference gene primer amplification that nucleated cell counts were estimated. Here immunoSEQ multiplex PCR was the method, and the copy in TCRdb shows in-frame clones only, minus some. The V and J calls and clone size are taken from that table; D and trimming were inferred from the DNA. The sample has roughly 400,000 clones; about 87% are singletons.

Material for sequencing was PBMCs or T cells enriched from blood (not recorded which). This sequence originates from a woman in her forties or fifties who had recovered from COVID-19. The V and J genes are TRBV30 and TRBJ1-2; D is uncertain. The CDR3 region has the DNA TGTGCCTGGAGTGTCGGGGAAAACTATGGCTACACCTTC. Translating gives CAWSVGENYGYTF.